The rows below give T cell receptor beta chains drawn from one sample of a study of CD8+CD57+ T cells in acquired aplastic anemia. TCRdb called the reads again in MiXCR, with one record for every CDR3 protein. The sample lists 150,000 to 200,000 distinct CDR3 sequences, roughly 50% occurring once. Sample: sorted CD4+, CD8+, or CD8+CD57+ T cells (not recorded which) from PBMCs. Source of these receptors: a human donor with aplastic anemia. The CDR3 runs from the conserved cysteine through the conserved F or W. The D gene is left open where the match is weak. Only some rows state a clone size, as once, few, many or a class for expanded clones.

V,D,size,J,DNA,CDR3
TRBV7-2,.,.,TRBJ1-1,TGTGCCAGCAGCCACGCAAGGAGGACTGAAGCTCTCTTT,CASSHARRTEALF
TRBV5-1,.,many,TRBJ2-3,TGCGCCAGCAGCCCCGGGAGTTCGTTTCCCACAGATACGCAGTATTTT,CASSPGSSFPTDTQYF
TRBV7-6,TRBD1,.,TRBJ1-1,TGTGCCAGCAGCCTCAGGACAGGGGCGAACACTGAAGCTTTCTTT,CASSLRTGANTEAFF
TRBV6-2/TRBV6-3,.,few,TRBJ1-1,TGTGCCAGCAGTAAAGGACCCACGGTGACTGAAGCTTTCTTT,CASSKGPTVTEAFF
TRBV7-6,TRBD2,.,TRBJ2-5,TGTGCCAGCAGTTACGAAGGGACTAGCCAAGAGACCCAGTACTTC,CASSYEGTSQETQYF
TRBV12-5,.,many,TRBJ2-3,TGTGCTAGTGGTTCGGGGGGCACAGATACGCAGTATTTT,CASGSGGTDTQYF
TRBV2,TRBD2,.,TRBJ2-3,TGTGCCAGCAGCCACGGGACTAGCGGGGGGACCCGCCGCACAGATACGCAGTATTTT,CASSHGTSGGTRRTDTQYF
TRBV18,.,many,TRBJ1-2,TGTGCCAGCTCACTAGCAGGCGCTAACTATGGCTACACCTTC,CASSLAGANYGYTF
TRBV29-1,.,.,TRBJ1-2,TGCAGCGTTGGTGGCGGGAACTATGGCTACACCTTC,CSVGGGNYGYTF
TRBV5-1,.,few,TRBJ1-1,TGCGCCAGCAGCATAGATCCAGGGGCGTTGAACACTGAAGCTTTCTTT,CASSIDPGALNTEAFF
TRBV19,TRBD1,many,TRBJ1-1,TGTGCCAGTAGTAAAACCGGGACAGGGGCCATTGAAGCTTTCTTT,CASSKTGTGAIEAFF